This TCR beta chain was retrieved from a study of T cell changes during pregnancy in multiple sclerosis. Assay: immunoSEQ multiplex PCR; the TCRdb copy retains only in-frame clones and omits some. Seen here are 35,000 or so clones, 88% observed once, and the top ten hold about 1.2%. The CDR3 runs 13 residues. The trim removed 5 bases at V and 4 bases at J, leaving 3 bases unmatched. Germline CDR1 reads SEHNR; CDR2 reads FQNEAQ (reference sequence). This chain joins TRBV7-9 and TRBJ2-7, with 9 bases lining up with TRBD1. This TCR came from a female donor with multiple sclerosis, enrolled in a pregnancy study. The sample here was CD4+ T cells from peripheral blood mononuclear cells, taken before pregnancy. CDR3 sequence (DNA): TGTGCCAGCAGCACGGGGACAGGGTACGAGCAGTACTTC. Translating gives CASSTGTGYEQYF.